A single sample is the source of the 8 T cell receptor beta chains below, sequenced in a study of naive CD8 T cells in extremely preterm neonates. Libraries were prepared by immunoSEQ multiplex PCR; TCRdb keeps only in-frame clonotypes and omits some of them. The data contain approximately 5,300 clones, approximately 96% of them singletons. Sequenced: naive CD8+ T cells from blood. The source of these receptors is a human donor in good health.

The CDR3 protein is CATSRDSYEQYV. The CDR3 nucleotides are TGTGCCACCAGCAGGGACAGCTACGAGCAGTACGTC. The V gene is TRBV15, the J gene TRBJ2-7; TRBD1 is a possible D gene (6 bases). CDR1 is LNHNV, CDR2 YYDKDF, per germline (reference sequence). V was clipped by 3 bases and J by 3 bases, with 6 bases between them. The CDR3 is 12 amino acids.

This chain joins TRBV9 and TRBJ2-1, with D perhaps matching TRBD2 (5 bases). V was clipped by 5 bases and J by 1 base, with 13 bases between them. The CDR3 consists of 15 residues. CDR1 SGDLS and CDR2 YYNGEE come from the germline V gene. The CDR3 DNA sequence: TGTGCCAGCAGTCCCAAGGGAGCGTCCTACAATGAGCAGTTCTTC. This gives the protein CASSPKGASYNEQFF.

CDR3 DNA sequence: TGTGCCAGCAGTGAAACTAGCGGGCAAGAGACCCAGTACTTC. This codes for CASSETSGQETQYF. The J gene is TRBJ2-5, the V gene TRBV25-1; 9 bases agree with TRBD2. The germline gives CDR1 MGHDK, CDR2 SYGVNS. This CDR3 is 14 amino acids long. V lost 2 bases to trimming and J lost 2 bases; unmatched junction nucleotides: 0. Looking up the rest from reference TRBV25-1 and TRBJ2-5 gives the full variable domain: EADIYQTPRYLVIGTGKKITLECSQTMGHDKMYWYQQDPGMELHLIHYSYGVNSTEKGDLSSESTVSRIRTEHFPLTLESARPSHTSQYLCASSETSGQETQYFGPGTRLLVL.

This clone was picked up a small number of times. The CDR3, as DNA: TGTGCCACCAGCAGACCAGACAGGTACAATGAAAAACTGTTTTTT. This codes for CATSRPDRYNEKLFF. V gene TRBV15 combines with J gene TRBJ1-4, with D possibly matching TRBD1 (6 bases). CDR3 length equals 15 residues. Germline V gene sequence: CDR1 LNHNV, CDR2 YYDKDF (reference sequence). V shed 2 bases and J shed 5 bases, with 12 bases lying between them.

V gene TRBV7-9 combines with J gene TRBJ2-5, with a possible D match to TRBD1 (6 bases). V lost 0 bases and J lost 3, with 8 bases in between. The CDR3 is 14 amino acids. Germline CDR1 SEHNR, CDR2 FQNEAQ (reference sequence). The DNA of the CDR3 is TGTGCCAGCAGCTTAGCGAACAGGGAAGAGACCCAGTACTTC. This encodes CASSLANREETQYF.

The chain employs TRBV6-5 and TRBJ2-5; possible D gene TRBD1, 5 bases. The CDR3 has 15 amino acids. CDR1 MNHEY and CDR2 SVGAGI come from the germline V gene. Trimming shortened V by 2 bases and J by 0 bases, and 10 bases separated the two germline ends. The CDR3 here is CASSYEWGHQETQYF. The CDR3 bases are TGTGCCAGCAGTTACGAATGGGGCCACCAAGAGACCCAGTACTTC.

V is TRBV7-9 and J is TRBJ2-2; 8 bases align to TRBD1. Germline V gene sequence: CDR1 SEHNR, CDR2 FQNEAQ (reference sequence). Trimming took 7 bases from V and 1 from J; bases not matched to a gene: 8. CDR3 size: 16 residues. CDR3 sequence: CASNPTDRENTGELFF. In DNA form, the CDR3 reads TGTGCCAGCAACCCGACGGACAGGGAGAACACCGGGGAGCTGTTTTTT. The entire variable domain, with the rest obtained from reference TRBV7-9 and TRBJ2-2, is as follows: DTGVSQNPRHKITKRGQNVTFRCDPISEHNRLYWYRQTLGQGPEFLTYFQNEAQLEKSRLLSDRFSAERPKGSFSTLEIQRTEQGDSAMYLCASNPTDRENTGELFFGEGSRLTVL.

The CDR3 sequence: CASRDRAYGYTF. The CDR3 nucleotides are TGTGCCAGCCGAGACAGGGCCTATGGCTACACCTTC. The V and J genes are TRBV9 and TRBJ1-2; 7 bases line up with TRBD1. CDR1 and CDR2 (germline): SGDLS, YYNGEE. With 7 bases clipped from V and 4 bases from J, the junction kept 4 bases outside the gene matches. The CDR3 totals 12 residues.